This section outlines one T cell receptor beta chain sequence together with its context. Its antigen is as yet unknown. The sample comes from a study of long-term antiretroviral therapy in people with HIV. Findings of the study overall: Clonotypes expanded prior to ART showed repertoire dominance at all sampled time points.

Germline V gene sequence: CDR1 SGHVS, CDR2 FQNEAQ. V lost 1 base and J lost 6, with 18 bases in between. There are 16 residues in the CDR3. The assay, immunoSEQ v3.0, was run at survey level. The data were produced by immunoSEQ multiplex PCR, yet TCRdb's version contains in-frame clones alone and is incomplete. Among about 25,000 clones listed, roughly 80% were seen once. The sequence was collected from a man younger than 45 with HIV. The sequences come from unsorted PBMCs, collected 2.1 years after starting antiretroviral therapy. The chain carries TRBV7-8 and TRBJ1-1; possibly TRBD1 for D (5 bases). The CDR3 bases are TGTGCCAGCAGCTTAGTTGATCCAGGGATAATTGCTGAAGCTTTCTTT. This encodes CASSLVDPGIIAEAFF.